Listed below are T cell receptor beta chains from one sample, sequenced in a study of T cell repertoires in cytomegalovirus infection. TCRdb re-called the reads with MiXCR, one entry per CDR3 protein. The table has 310,000 or so distinct CDR3 sequences, under 30% seen once. The sample was PBMCs. The receptor source for this set is a human donor in good health (CMV status not recorded). Some clones in this sample may be carry-over from other donors' samples. CDR3s include the opening cysteine and the closing phenylalanine or tryptophan. The order of the fields is J gene, V gene, CDR3 length, CDR3 protein.

j_gene: TRBJ2-4; v_gene: TRBV28; len: 21; CDR3aa: CASSLFPFGQGARGARNIQYF
j_gene: TRBJ1-1; v_gene: TRBV19; len: 17; CDR3aa: CASSIPREGALGTEAFF
j_gene: TRBJ1-5; v_gene: TRBV6-1; len: 15; CDR3aa: CASSEAGGNNQPQHF
j_gene: TRBJ2-1; v_gene: TRBV2; len: 15; CDR3aa: CASKASGPSYNEQFF
j_gene: TRBJ2-1; v_gene: TRBV7-2; len: 13; CDR3aa: CASSFHFYNEQFF
j_gene: TRBJ1-2; v_gene: TRBV12-3/TRBV12-4; len: 12; CDR3aa: CASRPGGRGYTF
j_gene: TRBJ2-2; v_gene: TRBV29-1; len: 10; CDR3aa: CSVANGELFF
j_gene: TRBJ2-7; v_gene: TRBV7-2; len: 14; CDR3aa: CASSLTSGGYEQYF
j_gene: TRBJ2-7; v_gene: TRBV7-2; len: 15; CDR3aa: CASSLSSGGFYEQYF
j_gene: TRBJ2-1; v_gene: TRBV14; len: 14; CDR3aa: CASSQPRGVGEQFF
j_gene: TRBJ2-3; v_gene: TRBV7-2; len: 15; CDR3aa: CASSFRGQGTDTQYF
j_gene: TRBJ2-1; v_gene: TRBV29-1; len: 14; CDR3aa: CSAPTTGSYNEQFF
j_gene: TRBJ1-4; v_gene: TRBV12-3/TRBV12-4; len: 14; CDR3aa: CASSPNWGHEKLFF
j_gene: TRBJ2-5; v_gene: TRBV6-2/TRBV6-3; len: 13; CDR3aa: CASSSGHQETQYF
j_gene: TRBJ1-4; v_gene: TRBV7-2; len: 15; CDR3aa: CASSARDLGSEKLFF
j_gene: TRBJ2-1; v_gene: TRBV14; len: 16; CDR3aa: CASSRTGTGDRDEQFF
j_gene: TRBJ1-6; v_gene: TRBV7-2; len: 15; CDR3aa: CASSLGPGGTSPLHF
j_gene: TRBJ1-1; v_gene: TRBV5-1; len: 13; CDR3aa: CASSLQGETEAFF
j_gene: TRBJ2-2; v_gene: TRBV2; len: 15; CDR3aa: CASAGEGLNTGELFF
j_gene: TRBJ2-7; v_gene: TRBV7-9; len: 13; CDR3aa: CASSSGLAPEQYF
j_gene: TRBJ2-2; v_gene: TRBV4-2; len: 17; CDR3aa: CASSYRPGQGDTGELFF
j_gene: TRBJ2-7; v_gene: TRBV28; len: 16; CDR3aa: CASPPRASVYAYEQYF
j_gene: TRBJ2-1; v_gene: TRBV14; len: 16; CDR3aa: CASSQGFGQPNNEQFF
j_gene: TRBJ1-2; v_gene: TRBV24-1; len: 14; CDR3aa: CATSDFTVNYGYTF
j_gene: TRBJ2-7; v_gene: TRBV11-2; len: 11; CDR3aa: CASSLDDEQYF
j_gene: TRBJ2-7; v_gene: TRBV6-8; len: 14; CDR3aa: CASTDVLAAYEQYF
j_gene: TRBJ1-1; v_gene: TRBV29-1; len: 12; CDR3aa: CSVETTGLGAFF
j_gene: TRBJ1-5; v_gene: TRBV24-1; len: 15; CDR3aa: CATSDPRASGQPQHF
j_gene: TRBJ1-5; v_gene: TRBV12-3/TRBV12-4; len: 14; CDR3aa: CASSPHGAGQPQHF
j_gene: TRBJ1-1; v_gene: TRBV6-6; len: 13; CDR3aa: CASSLVQATEAFF
j_gene: TRBJ2-2; v_gene: TRBV30; len: 14; CDR3aa: CAWLRTGGTGELFF
j_gene: TRBJ1-4; v_gene: TRBV7-2; len: 16; CDR3aa: CASSLAAATGGEKLFF
j_gene: TRBJ2-1; v_gene: TRBV24-1; len: 15; CDR3aa: CASAPGTGADNEQFF
j_gene: TRBJ2-7; v_gene: TRBV11-2; len: 13; CDR3aa: CASSLLGSDEQYF
j_gene: TRBJ2-5; v_gene: TRBV28; len: 16; CDR3aa: CASRGLAGGGGETQYF
j_gene: TRBJ1-1; v_gene: TRBV5-1; len: 15; CDR3aa: CASSLEFRKNTEAFF
j_gene: TRBJ1-1; v_gene: TRBV15; len: 14; CDR3aa: CATSRARGLTEAFF
j_gene: TRBJ1-2; v_gene: TRBV11-2; len: 14; CDR3aa: CASSEAGRGYGYTF
j_gene: TRBJ1-4; v_gene: TRBV11-2; len: 11; CDR3aa: CASSFNEKLFF
j_gene: TRBJ2-5; v_gene: TRBV7-2; len: 15; CDR3aa: CASSRAGTAQETQYF
j_gene: TRBJ2-1; v_gene: TRBV6-2/TRBV6-3; len: 16; CDR3aa: CASSYLADYSYNEQFF
j_gene: TRBJ2-3; v_gene: TRBV7-8; len: 16; CDR3aa: CASSLVGRSSTDTQYF
j_gene: TRBJ1-1; v_gene: TRBV29-1; len: 14; CDR3aa: CSAVRGRQNTEAFF
j_gene: TRBJ2-5; v_gene: TRBV7-2; len: 14; CDR3aa: CASSLNAGEETQYF
j_gene: TRBJ1-2; v_gene: TRBV6-8; len: 15; CDR3aa: CASSRDSLQNYGYTF
j_gene: TRBJ2-3; v_gene: TRBV29-1; len: 15; CDR3aa: CSVGGDRGQTDTQYF
j_gene: TRBJ2-7; v_gene: TRBV20-1; len: 13; CDR3aa: CSAKKGGQYEQYF
j_gene: TRBJ1-1; v_gene: TRBV28; len: 12; CDR3aa: CASRKPKGEAFF
j_gene: TRBJ2-7; v_gene: TRBV10-3; len: 13; CDR3aa: CAIRTEGLYEQYF
j_gene: TRBJ2-3; v_gene: TRBV12-3/TRBV12-4; len: 12; CDR3aa: CASSLDEDTQYF
j_gene: TRBJ2-3; v_gene: TRBV29-1; len: 16; CDR3aa: CSVAGLAGPSTDTQYF
j_gene: TRBJ2-1; v_gene: TRBV7-2; len: 17; CDR3aa: CASSLRLAGGVYNEQFF
j_gene: TRBJ2-1; v_gene: TRBV12-3/TRBV12-4; len: 15; CDR3aa: CASTTGLAVGNEQFF